These T cell receptor beta chains were read from a single sample in a study of blood T cell repertoires in COVID-19. Method: immunoSEQ multiplex PCR; TCRdb's copy keeps in-frame clones and lacks some. The data contain some 110,000 clones, about 80% of them singletons. The sequencing input was peripheral blood. The receptors shown here come from a man between 70 and 80 years old with acute or convalescent COVID-19. The CDR3 runs from the conserved cysteine through the conserved F or W. D genes are given only for firm matches. Some rows mark clone size as missing; the rest say once, few, many or name a class of expanded clone.

NA,TRBV3-1/TRBV3-2,TRBJ1-2,NA,TGTGCCAGCAGTACCTACGGCGGGAGGGACTATGGCTACACCTTC,CASSTYGGRDYGYTF
NA,TRBV2,TRBJ2-3,NA,TGTGCCAGCAGTGGGCCAGGAGCGGGGCAGTATTTT,CASSGPGAGQYF
NA,TRBV27,TRBJ2-1,NA,TGTGCCAGCAGTTTACTAGTTCAGGGTGAGCAGTTCTTC,CASSLLVQGEQFF
TRBD2,TRBV5-1,TRBJ2-2,few,TGCGCCAGCAGCTTTAGCGGGGAGAACACCGGGGAGCTGTTTTTT,CASSFSGENTGELFF
NA,TRBV4-1,TRBJ2-7,NA,TGCGCCAGCAGCCCTTCGCTGGACAGAAAACACTACGAGCAGTACTTC,CASSPSLDRKHYEQYF
TRBD1,TRBV6-5,TRBJ2-7,medium-sized,TGTGCCAGCAGTTACTCGACAGGGCGGGTGGTGGAGCAGTACTTC,CASSYSTGRVVEQYF
TRBD1,TRBV30,TRBJ2-3,NA,TGTGCCTGGAGCGCCGGGACAGGATCTACAGATACGCAGTATTTT,CAWSAGTGSTDTQYF
NA,TRBV27,TRBJ1-2,NA,TGTGCCAGCAGTTTATCGCGGTTGGGGGACACCTATGGCTACACCTTC,CASSLSRLGDTYGYTF
NA,TRBV7-9,TRBJ2-7,NA,TGTGCCAGCAGCTTATGGCACGAGCAGTACTTC,CASSLWHEQYF
NA,TRBV11-2,TRBJ2-5,NA,TGTGCCAGCACCCGAGGCAGGGGACAAGAGACCCAGTACTTC,CASTRGRGQETQYF
NA,TRBV6-5,TRBJ1-1,NA,TGTGCCAGCAGTTACCGATCCCCCGGTGAAGCTTTCTTT,CASSYRSPGEAFF
NA,TRBV28,TRBJ1-1,NA,TGTGCCAGCAGTTTACGACCCCTAGACAGGTTGAACACTGAAGCTTTCTTT,CASSLRPLDRLNTEAFF
TRBD1,TRBV29-1,TRBJ2-7,NA,TGCAGCGTCCCTCTGACCGGGACAGGGGACGAGCAGTACTTC,CSVPLTGTGDEQYF
NA,TRBV4-2,TRBJ2-6,NA,TGTGCCAGCAGCCAAGATGGGGCCTCTGGGGCCAACGTCCTGACTTTC,CASSQDGASGANVLTF
NA,TRBV29-1,TRBJ2-2,few,TGCAGCGTTGACGTGTCGAACACCGGGGAGCTGTTTTTT,CSVDVSNTGELFF
NA,TRBV5-6,TRBJ2-7,NA,TGTGCCAGCAGCACCGGGACTTTGGGGGAGCAGTACTTC,CASSTGTLGEQYF
NA,TRBV2,TRBJ2-3,many,TGTGCCAGCAGTGAGGTGCAAACTAGCTTAGATACGCAGTATTTT,CASSEVQTSLDTQYF
NA,TRBV9,TRBJ2-1,NA,TGTGCCAGCAGCGTAGCTTCACAGGCAATCGATGAGCAGTTCTTC,CASSVASQAIDEQFF
NA,TRBV5-1,TRBJ2-2,NA,TGCGCCAGCAGCTTGGGGACAGTTTCTCTCGGGGAGCTGTTTTTT,CASSLGTVSLGELFF
NA,TRBV11-2,TRBJ1-5,few,TGTGCCAGCAGCTTAGTCCAGGGGCGGAATCAGCCCCAGCATTTT,CASSLVQGRNQPQHF
NA,TRBV4-1,TRBJ1-1,NA,TGCGCCAGCAGCCAAGTAGGTCAGGGAACTGAAGCTTTCTTT,CASSQVGQGTEAFF
TRBD1,TRBV5-1,TRBJ1-2,NA,TGCGCCAGCAGGCCCACAGGGGCCAGTAACTATGGCTACACCTTC,CASRPTGASNYGYTF
NA,TRBV7-2,TRBJ2-1,NA,TGTGCCAGCAGCTCCTCTTGGAGCTCCTACAATGAGCAGTTCTTC,CASSSSWSSYNEQFF
NA,TRBV29-1,TRBJ2-7,NA,TGCAGCGTTGCTTCAGGGGACGAGCAGTACTTC,CSVASGDEQYF
TRBD2,TRBV11-3,TRBJ2-5,once,TGTGCCAGCAGCTCGGGACTAAGGGAGACCCAGTACTTC,CASSSGLRETQYF
TRBD1,TRBV5-5,TRBJ1-6,NA,TGTGCCAGCAGCTTAGTGGGACAGGGGAGCTCCTATAATTCACCCCTCCACTTT,CASSLVGQGSSYNSPLHF
NA,TRBV11-2,TRBJ2-1,NA,TGTGCCAGCAGCCCCCGACTCAATGAGCAGTTCTTC,CASSPRLNEQFF
NA,TRBV7-8,TRBJ2-3,NA,TGTGCCAGCAGCTTAGCGGAGCAGTCGGATACGCAGTATTTT,CASSLAEQSDTQYF
TRBD2,TRBV28,TRBJ2-6,once,TGTGCCAGCAGTCCTAGCGGGAGCTCTGGGGCCAACGTCCTGACTTTC,CASSPSGSSGANVLTF
TRBD2,TRBV30,TRBJ2-7,NA,TGTGCCTGGAGTGCCAGGGACTACTCCTACGAGCAGTACTTC,CAWSARDYSYEQYF
TRBD1,TRBV5-8,TRBJ2-2,NA,TGTGCCAGCAGCTTGGGAGACAGGGGGCATATCGGGGAGCTGTTTTTT,CASSLGDRGHIGELFF
NA,TRBV27,TRBJ1-2,once,TGTGCCAGCAGTTTAGGGGGGGGCGGGAGAAACTATGGCTACACCTTC,CASSLGGGGRNYGYTF
NA,TRBV29-1,TRBJ2-4,NA,TGCAGCGTCGGGAATCAAAACATTCAGTACTTC,CSVGNQNIQYF
NA,TRBV7-2,TRBJ1-5,NA,TGTGCCAGCAGCTTAGCTGGGACACTCAATCAGCCCCAGCATTTT,CASSLAGTLNQPQHF
TRBD1,TRBV7-3,TRBJ1-4,NA,TGTGCCAGCAGCTTAAAAGGCCGAGACAGGGGGAAAGATGAAAAACTGTTTTTT,CASSLKGRDRGKDEKLFF
TRBD2,TRBV29-1,TRBJ2-7,NA,TGCAGCGTTCCTGGACTAGCGGGAGTGCAGTACTTC,CSVPGLAGVQYF
NA,TRBV7-2,TRBJ2-1,NA,TGTGCCAGCAGCCTATCCTGGCAGGAAACGTACAATGAGCAGTTCTTC,CASSLSWQETYNEQFF
NA,TRBV13,TRBJ1-4,NA,TGTGCCAGCAGCTTAGGCCTCGGGATGTCGCTTAATGAAAAACTGTTTTTT,CASSLGLGMSLNEKLFF
NA,TRBV6-5,TRBJ1-4,NA,TGTGCCAGCAGTTATCAAGGAGAAAGTGAAAAACTGTTTTTT,CASSYQGESEKLFF
NA,TRBV3-1/TRBV3-2,TRBJ2-5,NA,TGTGCCAGCAGTAGCAGGGAAGGGGAGACCCAGTACTTC,CASSSREGETQYF
TRBD1,TRBV27,TRBJ1-5,NA,TGTGCCAGCAGTTTAAATCAGGGGGCCAGCAATCAGCCCCAGCATTTT,CASSLNQGASNQPQHF
TRBD1,TRBV28,TRBJ1-5,NA,TGTGCCAGTTGGGCCATTACAGGGGTTAATCAGCCCCAGCATTTT,CASWAITGVNQPQHF
TRBD2,TRBV27,TRBJ2-7,NA,TGTGCCAGCAGTTTATCGTATACTAGCGGGGGAGAGCAGTACTTC,CASSLSYTSGGEQYF
NA,TRBV7-9,TRBJ1-2,NA,TGTGCCAGTAGACAAGGGGGGGCGAATAACTATGGCTACACCTTC,CASRQGGANNYGYTF
NA,TRBV24-1,TRBJ1-5,NA,TGTGCCACCAGTGCAGGGGTCCTCAATCAGCCCCAGCATTTT,CATSAGVLNQPQHF
TRBD2,TRBV19,TRBJ2-1,NA,TGTGCCAGATGCCAGGGACTAGCGGGAGGGCCCTCGGCCTACAATGAGCAGTTCTTC,CARCQGLAGGPSAYNEQFF
TRBD1,TRBV7-3,TRBJ1-6,NA,TGTGCCAGCAGCATCCAGGGGGGTAGCTCACCCCTCCACTTT,CASSIQGGSSPLHF
NA,TRBV7-3,TRBJ2-3,NA,TGTGCCAGCAGCTTAGAAGGAGCGACAGATACGCAGTATTTT,CASSLEGATDTQYF
TRBD1,TRBV2,TRBJ2-2,NA,TGTGCCAGCAGTGGACAGGGGGCGAGCGGGGAGCTGTTTTTT,CASSGQGASGELFF
TRBD1,TRBV18,TRBJ1-5,NA,TGTGCCAGCTCAAAACAGGGGCCTAATCAGCCCCAGCATTTT,CASSKQGPNQPQHF
NA,TRBV28,TRBJ1-6,NA,TGTGCCAGCAGTTTATTGCGGAGGCTGAGCTCCTATAATTCACCCCTCCACTTT,CASSLLRRLSSYNSPLHF
TRBD1,TRBV11-1,TRBJ1-2,NA,TGTGCCAGCAGCTCTTGGACAGGAGGAGCTAACTATGGCTACACCTTC,CASSSWTGGANYGYTF
NA,TRBV30,TRBJ2-3,NA,TGTGCCTGGAGTGTAGCCGGGGGAGGCACAGATACGCAGTATTTT,CAWSVAGGGTDTQYF
NA,TRBV3-1/TRBV3-2,TRBJ2-2,NA,TGTGCCAGCAGCCAAAGACAGGTTTACACCGGGGAGCTGTTTTTT,CASSQRQVYTGELFF